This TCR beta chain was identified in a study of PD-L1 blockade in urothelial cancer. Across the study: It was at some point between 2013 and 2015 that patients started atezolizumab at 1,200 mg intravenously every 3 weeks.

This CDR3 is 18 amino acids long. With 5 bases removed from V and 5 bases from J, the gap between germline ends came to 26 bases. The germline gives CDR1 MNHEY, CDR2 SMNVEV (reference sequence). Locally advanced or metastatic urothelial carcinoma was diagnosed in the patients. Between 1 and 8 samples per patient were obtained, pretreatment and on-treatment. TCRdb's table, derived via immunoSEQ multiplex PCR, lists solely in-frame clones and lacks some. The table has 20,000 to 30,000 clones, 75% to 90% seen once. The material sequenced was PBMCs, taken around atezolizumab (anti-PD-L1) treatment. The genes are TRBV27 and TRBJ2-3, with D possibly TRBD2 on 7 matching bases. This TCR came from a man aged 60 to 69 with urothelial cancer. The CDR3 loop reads CASSPLSRGAGEVDTQYF. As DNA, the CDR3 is TGTGCCAGCAGTCCACTTAGTAGGGGGGCGGGGGAGGTAGATACGCAGTATTTT.